This T cell receptor (beta chain) was recovered during a study of T cell responses to AZD1222 COVID-19 vaccine. Generated by immunoSEQ multiplex PCR, the TCRdb table keeps only in-frame clones and is missing some. Of 180,000 or so clones in the sample, under 95% were seen once. Deletions cut 5 bases from V and 4 bases from J, with 20 bases between. From germline, CDR1 is SGHVS and CDR2 FQNEAQ. This CDR3 spans 16 amino acids. The chain couples TRBV7-8 to TRBJ1-2, with D possibly TRBD1 on 6 matching bases. This clonotype was obtained from an adult who received the AZD1222 COVID-19 vaccine. The source was peripheral blood, collected 28 days after the second AZD1222 dose. The CDR3 coding sequence is TGTGCCAGCAGCCTCTCCTTTTCCGGGACACCCTATGGCTACACCTTC. Its protein is CASSLSFSGTPYGYTF.